Following are 18 T cell receptor beta chains from one sample sequenced in a study of long-term antiretroviral therapy in people with HIV. With survey level as its setting, the immunoSEQ assay was v3.0. Using immunoSEQ multiplex PCR, the repertoire was profiled, and TCRdb retains in-frame clones only, with some absent. The table shows 30,000 to 45,000 clones, with 75% to 90% occurring only once. The sequencing here drew on unsorted PBMCs, taken 3.4 years after starting antiretroviral therapy. Every receptor here comes from a man aged 30-40 years with HIV.

The rearrangement links TRBV7-9 to TRBJ1-2; D is undetermined. Looked up from germline, CDR1 is SEHNR and CDR2 is FQNEAQ (reference sequence). V shed 5 bases and J shed 2 bases, with 18 bases lying between them. The CDR3 spans 16 residues. CDR3 nucleotides: TGTGCCAGCAGCCCACCCCTTGGGTGGGGAAACTATGGCTACACCTTC. It translates to CASSPPLGWGNYGYTF.

V and J are TRBV29-1 and TRBJ2-7; TRBD1 matches 11 bases. V trimming: 7 bases; J trimming: 6 bases; junction bases outside the gene matches: 17. The CDR3 sequence is 16 residues long. Germline CDR1 reads SQVTM; CDR2 reads ANQGSEA. CDR3 region: CSAGGGRDRGISEQYF. Written as DNA, the CDR3 is TGCAGCGCAGGGGGGGGCCGGGACAGGGGGATCTCCGAGCAGTACTTC.

The chain is built from TRBV19 and TRBJ2-1, with 9 nucleotides matching TRBD1. From germline, CDR1 is LNHDA and CDR2 SQIVND (reference sequence). The length of the CDR3 is 15 residues. V lost 7 bases to trimming and J lost 5 bases; unmatched junction nucleotides: 9. The CDR3 coding sequence is TGTGCCAGTAAGATCGGACAGGGGAACAACAATGAGCAGTTCTTC. Protein: CASKIGQGNNNEQFF.

This rearrangement joins TRBV25-1 to TRBJ2-2; D is possibly TRBD2 (7 bases). Deletions cut 3 bases from V and 6 bases from J, with 11 bases between. CDR1 MGHDK and CDR2 SYGVNS come from the germline V gene. The CDR3 has 14 amino acids. This CDR3 is CASSDTGGPGELFF. The CDR3, as DNA: TGTGCCAGCAGTGACACGGGGGGCCCCGGGGAGCTGTTTTTT.

CDR3 protein: CASSFDRTVEKLFF. As DNA, the CDR3 is TGTGCCAGCAGTTTCGACAGGACGGTTGAAAAACTGTTTTTT. The rearrangement uses TRBV27 and TRBJ1-4; tentative D call: TRBD1 (6 bases). This CDR3 has 14 residues. Germline CDR1 and CDR2: MNHEY and SMNVEV (reference sequence). Trimming took 3 bases from V and 7 from J, leaving 12 bases between them. The full variable domain, its missing parts supplied by reference TRBV27 and TRBJ1-4, is EAQVTQNPRYLITVTGKKLTVTCSQNMNHEYMSWYRQDPGLGLRQIYYSMNVEVTDKGDVPEGYKVSRKEKRNFPLILESPSPNQTSLYFCASSFDRTVEKLFFGSGTQLSVL.

This clone has a handful of counts. CDR3: CASSRTWDTEAFF. CDR3 sequence (DNA): TGTGCCAGCAGCAGGACATGGGACACTGAAGCTTTCTTT. The rearrangement joins TRBV6-1 to TRBJ1-1, with D possibly being TRBD1 (5 bases). Germline V gene data show CDR1 as MNHNS and CDR2 as SASEGT. Between the trimmed V and J ends, which lost 6 bases and 3 bases, there was a span of 11 bases. The CDR3 is made up of 13 amino acids.

The rearrangement uses TRBV21-1 and TRBJ1-2. TRBV21-1 is termed a pseudogene. The CDR3 length is 13 residues. CDR3 bases: TGTGCAGCGCACGGGCACCCGGCCGGGGGCTACACCTTC. Encoded protein: CAAHGHPAGGYTF.

The chain recombines TRBV10-1 with TRBJ2-7; 7 bases are a match to TRBD2. In germline, CDR1 is WNHNN, CDR2 SYGVQD (reference sequence). The CDR3 runs 14 residues. The V and J ends lost 4 bases and 4 bases, in that order; junction bases with no gene match: 7. Here the CDR3 reads CASSVGGNRYEQYF. Here the CDR3 DNA reads TGCGCCAGCAGTGTCGGGGGGAATCGGTACGAGCAGTACTTC.

This chain uses TRBV23-1 with TRBJ2-7, with a tentative D call TRBD2 (6 bases). TRBV23-1 is marked as an open reading frame, function uncertain. The V end was cut by 0 bases, the J end by 0 bases, with 12 bases between. This CDR3 spans 16 amino acids. CDR3: CASSQSGGRSSYEQYF. The CDR3 DNA reads TGCGCCAGCAGTCAATCCGGGGGAAGGAGCTCCTACGAGCAGTACTTC.

The chain's CDR3 is CASKTGYTWNTEAFF. The CDR3 region has the DNA TGTGCCAGTAAAACAGGGTACACATGGAACACTGAAGCTTTCTTT. The genes are TRBV19 and TRBJ1-1; TRBD1 might be the D (6 bases). This CDR3 comprises 15 residues. Germline V gene sequence: CDR1 LNHDA, CDR2 SQIVND (reference sequence). The V gene lost 7 bases and the J gene lost 1 base, with 16 bases spanning the gap.

V and J are TRBV5-6 and TRBJ1-5; 9 bases fit TRBD1. Per the germline V gene, CDR1 is SGHDT and CDR2 is YYEEEE. V lost 2 bases, J lost 6 bases, and 3 bases stayed unmatched. The CDR3 runs to 14 residues. The CDR3 reads CASSFGTGPQPQHF. The DNA of the CDR3 is TGTGCCAGCAGCTTTGGGACAGGGCCTCAGCCCCAGCATTTT.

The chain has TRBV2 and TRBJ1-2; tentative D call: TRBD1 (5 bases). The CDR3 sequence is 14 residues long. Germline loops: CDR1 SNHLY, CDR2 FYNNEI. Between the trimmed V and J ends, which lost 7 bases and 1 base, there was a span of 13 bases. CDR3 amino acids: CASKERDFNYGYTF. Here the CDR3 DNA reads TGTGCCAGCAAAGAAAGGGACTTTAACTATGGCTACACCTTC.

In its sample, this clone was seen a few times. V and J are TRBV19 and TRBJ2-7; 7 nucleotides match TRBD1. V lost 5 bases, J lost 2 bases, and 6 bases stayed unmatched. The CDR3 contains 14 residues. Germline CDR1 reads LNHDA; CDR2 reads SQIVND (reference sequence). CDR3 in DNA: TGTGCCAGTAGTTCGCGTCAGGGGGCCTACGAGCAGTACTTC. It is translated as CASSSRQGAYEQYF.

The chain carries TRBV5-1 and TRBJ2-3, with TRBD2 matching over 11 bases. V trimming: 3 bases; J trimming: 5 bases; junction bases outside the gene matches: 5. Germline CDR1 reads SGHRS; CDR2 reads YFSETQ. The CDR3 spans 15 residues. CDR3: CASSSSGRWIDTQYF. In DNA form, the CDR3 reads TGCGCCAGCAGCTCTAGCGGGAGGTGGATAGATACGCAGTATTTT.

The CDR3 nucleotides are TGCAGCGTTGCATCCCCCGGGGGCTATGGCTACACCTTC. It translates to CSVASPGGYGYTF. The gene calls are TRBV29-1 and TRBJ1-2, with D possibly TRBD1 on 5 matching bases. Germline V lookup: CDR1 SQVTM, CDR2 ANQGSEA. This CDR3 spans 13 amino acids. Trimming shortened V by 4 bases and J by 4 bases, and 13 bases separated the two germline ends.

The genes are TRBV5-5 and TRBJ2-2, with TRBD1 matching over 10 bases. J gave up 6 bases and V 3 bases, and 11 bases lay outside the gene matches. CDR1 and CDR2 from the germline V gene are SGHKS and YYEKEE (reference sequence). The CDR3 sequence is 17 residues long. CDR3 loop: CASSSGRGTGEAGELFF. The CDR3 nucleotides read TGTGCCAGCAGCTCGGGAAGGGGGACAGGGGAGGCCGGGGAGCTGTTTTTT.

This chain joins TRBV10-2 and TRBJ2-7, with D uncertain. The length of the CDR3 is 10 residues. The V end lost 8 bases, the J end lost 4 bases, and 6 bases lay between the germline ends. Germline CDR1 is WSHSY and CDR2 is SAAADI. CDR3 protein: CASREYEQYF. CDR3 nucleotide sequence: TGCGCCAGCCGAGAATACGAGCAGTACTTC.

The chain couples TRBV5-1 to TRBJ2-7; 7 positions match TRBD2. The CDR3 totals 15 residues. Germline CDR1 is SGHRS and CDR2 is YFSETQ. The V gene end was trimmed by 4 bases and the J gene end by 2 bases; junction bases not matched to a gene: 9. In DNA, the CDR3 is TGCGCCAGCAGCCCGGGACTATCTCTAACCTACGAGCAGTACTTC. Its protein product is CASSPGLSLTYEQYF. Full variable domain (rest looked up from reference TRBV5-1 and TRBJ2-7): KAGVTQTPRYLIKTRGQQVTLSCSPISGHRSVSWYQQTPGQGLQFLFEYFSETQRNKGNFPGRFSGRQFSNSRSEMNVSTLELGDSALYLCASSPGLSLTYEQYFGPGTRLTVT.